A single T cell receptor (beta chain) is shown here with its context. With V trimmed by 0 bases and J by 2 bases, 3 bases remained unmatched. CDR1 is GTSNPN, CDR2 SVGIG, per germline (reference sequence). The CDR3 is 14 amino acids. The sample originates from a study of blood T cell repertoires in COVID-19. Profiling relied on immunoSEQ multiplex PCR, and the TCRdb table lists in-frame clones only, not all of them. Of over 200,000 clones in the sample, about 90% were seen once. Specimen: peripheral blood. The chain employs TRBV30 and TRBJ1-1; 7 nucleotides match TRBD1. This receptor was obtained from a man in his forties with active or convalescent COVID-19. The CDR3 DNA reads TGTGCCTGGAGTGTAGGACAGGAAAACACTGAAGCTTTCTTT. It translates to CAWSVGQENTEAFF.